This TCR beta chain was captured by sequencing in a study of cytomegalovirus exposure and HLA in healthy donors. Whole-study context: From HLA-typed donors, an early data release held roughly 80 million unique TCRs. General observations from the study: The authors listed approximately 150 TCR beta chains as cytomegalovirus-associated.

A word on this clone: Its specificity is unknown.

Donors were ostensibly healthy at sampling, although undocumented immune exposures were probable. Primers included in the PCR were 60 Vbeta and 13 Jbeta primers. Generated by immunoSEQ multiplex PCR, the TCRdb table keeps only in-frame clones and is missing some. The sample has around 150,000 clones. The germline V gene has CDR1 KGHSH and CDR2 LQKENI. CDR3 length equals 14 residues. The V gene lost 0 bases and the J gene lost 1 base, with 6 bases spanning the gap. The rearrangement uses TRBV18 and TRBJ1-2; tentatively, D is TRBD1 (5 bases). The TCR was taken from a woman aged 60 to 75 in good health and CMV-seronegative. Sequencing was carried out using PBMCs. This CDR3 is CASSPPGRNYGYTF. CDR3 sequence (DNA): TGTGCCAGCTCACCACCGGGGCGTAACTATGGCTACACCTTC.